The following is a T cell receptor beta chain sequence with its context. These data come from a study of blood T cell repertoires in COVID-19. The CDR3 sequence is 16 residues long. The germline gives CDR1 KGHSH, CDR2 LQKENI. Deletions cut 0 bases from V and 0 bases from J, with 8 bases between. Sequenced by immunoSEQ multiplex PCR; TCRdb stores in-frame clones only, minus some. There are fewer than 250,000 clones in the sample; roughly 85% occur only once, and 9.1% lies in the top ten. The chain has TRBV18 and TRBJ1-4, with D tentatively TRBD1 (5 bases). This sequence originates from a woman aged 50 to 65 with acute COVID-19. The specimen was PBMCs or T cells enriched from blood (not recorded which). The CDR3 DNA reads TGTGCCAGCTCACCACCAGGGGCATCAACTAATGAAAAACTGTTTTTT. This codes for CASSPPGASTNEKLFF. The entire variable domain, with the rest obtained from reference TRBV18 and TRBJ1-4, is as follows: NAGVMQNPRHLVRRRGQEARLRCSPMKGHSHVYWYRQLPEEGLKFMVYLQKENIIDESGMPKERFSAEFPKEGPSILRIQQVVRGDSAAYFCASSPPGASTNEKLFFGSGTQLSVL.